These T cell receptor beta chains were read from a single sample in a study of response to subunit inactivated influenza vaccine. TCRdb recomputed calls from the RT-PCR reads with MiXCR, one row per CDR3 protein. The data hold roughly 780,000 distinct CDR3 sequences, with about a fifth observed a single time. The source material was PBMCs from blood, sampled roughly 5 days after vaccination. These receptors came from a man between 45 and 60 years old who received an inactivated influenza vaccine. The CDR3 runs from the conserved cysteine through the conserved F or W. The D gene is left open where the match is weak. Not all rows give a size; the values are once, few, many and, for expanded clones, a class.

cdr3_nt cdr3_aa j_call d_call cdr3_length clone_size v_call
TGTGCCAGCAGCTTGGTGGGACCCCCCGAACCTGGGGCCAACGTCCTGACTTTC CASSLVGPPEPGANVLTF TRBJ2-6 - 18 - TRBV11-1
TGTGCCACCAGTGACCGGGACAGGGGGAGCACCGGGGAGCTGTTTTTT CATSDRDRGSTGELFF TRBJ2-2 TRBD1 16 - TRBV24-1
TGTGCCAGTTCTGCCGGGGCCTTGAACACTGAAGCTTTCTTT CASSAGALNTEAFF TRBJ1-1 - 14 - TRBV12-3/TRBV12-4
TGTGCCAGCAGCCAAGAACGACTAGCGGGACGAGATGAGCAGTTCTTC CASSQERLAGRDEQFF TRBJ2-1 TRBD2 16 many TRBV3-1
TGTGCCAGCAGTTTCGGTGGGGGCAGGGAGTTCTTC CASSFGGGREFF TRBJ2-1 - 12 - TRBV27
TGTGCCAGCAGTTACCTCCCAGCGACTAGCAGCTCAGGTGGCATTCAGTACTTC CASSYLPATSSSGGIQYF TRBJ2-4 TRBD2 18 - TRBV6-5
TGTGCCAGCCGGACAGGGGGAATAACAGATACGCAGTATTTT CASRTGGITDTQYF TRBJ2-3 TRBD1 14 - TRBV6-1
TGTGCCAGCAGCTTTGCAGGGGGCTCTAATGAAAAACTGTTTTTT CASSFAGGSNEKLFF TRBJ1-4 TRBD1 15 - TRBV7-6
TGTGCCAGTGATAGCGGGAGCGGAACAGATACGCAGTATTTT CASDSGSGTDTQYF TRBJ2-3 TRBD2 14 - TRBV2
TGTGCCAGCAGTTACCCTGGGACTAGCGGGGGGGACACAGATACGCAGTATTTT CASSYPGTSGGDTDTQYF TRBJ2-3 TRBD2 18 - TRBV6-5
TGTGCCAGCAGCCAACGACAGGGGTCTTACGAGCAGTACTTC CASSQRQGSYEQYF TRBJ2-7 TRBD1 14 - TRBV7-9
TGCAGTGCTATCCTGCCGGAGGACTTCCAAGAGACCCAGTACTTC CSAILPEDFQETQYF TRBJ2-5 - 15 few TRBV20-1
TGTGCCAGCACCCTAGGGCCTCCGAGCTCCTATAATTCACCCCTCCACTTT CASTLGPPSSYNSPLHF TRBJ1-6 - 17 few TRBV6-1
TGCAGTCCCCTATGGGGTGTCACAGATACGCAGTATTTT CSPLWGVTDTQYF TRBJ2-3 - 13 few TRBV20-1
TGCAGTGCGAAGCGTGGACAGCACAATGAGCAGTTCTTC CSAKRGQHNEQFF TRBJ2-1 - 13 few TRBV20-1
TGTGCCAGCAGTTCCGACAGGGGGCTCTACGAGCAGTACTTC CASSSDRGLYEQYF TRBJ2-7 TRBD1 14 - TRBV12-3/TRBV12-4
TGCGCCAGCAGCTTGGCTCTAGACAACTCCTACAATGAGCAGTTCTTC CASSLALDNSYNEQFF TRBJ2-1 - 16 - TRBV5-1
TGTGCCAGCAGCCAAGGGGGGGCGTTGCCCCGGGAGCAGTTCTTC CASSQGGALPREQFF TRBJ2-1 - 15 - TRBV3-1
TGTGCCACCAGCAGATTAGGGGTCGGAACGGCGATCACTGAAGCTTTCTTT CATSRLGVGTAITEAFF TRBJ1-1 - 17 - TRBV15
TGTGCCAGCAGCCGTGACAGGGAAATCCTCCACTTT CASSRDREILHF TRBJ1-6 TRBD1 12 once TRBV6-2/TRBV6-3
TGTGCCAGCAGCCCACGACTCGAGCAGTACTTC CASSPRLEQYF TRBJ2-7 - 11 - TRBV7-9
TGTGCCAGCAGTTCCGGCGGACGGATCTACGAGCAGTACTTC CASSSGGRIYEQYF TRBJ2-7 - 14 few TRBV28
TGTGCCACCAGTGATTTTAACGGGGGGTTATACAATGAGCAGTTCTTC CATSDFNGGLYNEQFF TRBJ2-1 TRBD2 16 - TRBV24-1
TGTGCCAGCAGCTTAGCGTCTAGCGGGGGGGGAGTACAAGAGACCCAGTACTTC CASSLASSGGGVQETQYF TRBJ2-5 TRBD2 18 - TRBV7-2
TGCGCCAGCAGCCTCGTAAGCCAGGAGCGGCTAGCGGGAGGCGATGAGCAGTTCTTC CASSLVSQERLAGGDEQFF TRBJ2-1 TRBD2 19 - TRBV5-1
TGTGCCAGCAGCCAAGCCCGCACTGAAGCTTTCTTT CASSQARTEAFF TRBJ1-1 - 12 once TRBV14
TGTGCCAGCAGCTTATCCCGACTGTGGAATGAAAAACTGTTTTTT CASSLSRLWNEKLFF TRBJ1-4 - 15 few TRBV11-2
TGTGCCAGCAGCCGGACTAGCGGGGGCAAAAACATTCAGTACTTC CASSRTSGGKNIQYF TRBJ2-4 TRBD2 15 - TRBV6-2/TRBV6-3
TGTGCCAGCAGCCGCCCTTTGGCAGATACGCAGTATTTT CASSRPLADTQYF TRBJ2-3 - 13 - TRBV7-6
TGCGCCAGCAGACCGGGACAGGGAATGTACGGCTACACCTTC CASRPGQGMYGYTF TRBJ1-2 TRBD1 14 - TRBV5-1
TGTGCCAGCAGCTTAGAATGGACTAGCGGGAGGACAACTGGGGAGCTGTTTTTT CASSLEWTSGRTTGELFF TRBJ2-2 TRBD2 18 - TRBV11-2
TGCGCCAGCAGCCTTTTTCAGCAGGGGGCGAATTCACCCCTCCACTTT CASSLFQQGANSPLHF TRBJ1-6 TRBD1 16 many TRBV5-1
TGCGCCAGCAGCTTCGGGGGTGATGAGCAGTTCTTC CASSFGGDEQFF TRBJ2-1 - 12 many TRBV12-3/TRBV12-4
TGTGCCATCAGTGCCACCGCCCGGGAGACCCAGTACTTC CAISATARETQYF TRBJ2-5 - 13 - TRBV10-3
TGCAGTGCTGCCCAGACTGGCCACTATGGCTACACCTTC CSAAQTGHYGYTF TRBJ1-2 - 13 few TRBV20-1
TGCGCCAGCAGCTTGGTTCGGGAGAACAATGAGCAGTTCTTC CASSLVRENNEQFF TRBJ2-1 - 14 - TRBV5-1
TGCGCCAGCAGCCAAGATCCCTGGGGTTCCTACGAGCAGTACTTC CASSQDPWGSYEQYF TRBJ2-7 - 15 - TRBV4-3
TGCAGTGCCGCGATGACTGAGATATCCTACAATGAGCAGTTCTTC CSAAMTEISYNEQFF TRBJ2-1 - 15 - TRBV20-1
TGTGCCAGCAGCTTAGCTGGACTAGCGGGGGGTTACAATGAGCAGTTCTTC CASSLAGLAGGYNEQFF TRBJ2-1 TRBD2 17 few TRBV7-2
TGTGCCAGCAGTTACTCGAGTAGGGGAGGGACCTACGAGCAGTACTTC CASSYSSRGGTYEQYF TRBJ2-7 TRBD2 16 - TRBV6-2/TRBV6-3
TGCAGTGCACGAACAGGGAGGAGCAATCAGCCCCAGCATTTT CSARTGRSNQPQHF TRBJ1-5 - 14 many TRBV20-1
TGTGCCAGCAGTTACTCTGATAGCAAGAATGAGCAGTTCTTC CASSYSDSKNEQFF TRBJ2-1 - 14 - TRBV6-2/TRBV6-3
TGTGCCATCAGTGATCCGGGGGTCGCCCACGATGGCTACACCTTC CAISDPGVAHDGYTF TRBJ1-2 - 15 - TRBV10-3
TGCGCCAGCAGCCCAGGGACAGGAAAGGCCGGGGAGCTGTTTTTT CASSPGTGKAGELFF TRBJ2-2 TRBD1 15 many TRBV4-3
TGCAGTGCTATCCCAAGGGGAACCTATAATTCACCCCTCCACTTT CSAIPRGTYNSPLHF TRBJ1-6 - 15 many TRBV20-1
TGCGCCAGCAGCTTGGTGTCGCGGGGGGAGACCCAGTACTTC CASSLVSRGETQYF TRBJ2-5 TRBD2 14 few TRBV5-1
TGTGCCAGCAGCCAAGAGAAAGGGACAGGGGGCTCTAACCTCTACAATGAGCAGTTCTTC CASSQEKGTGGSNLYNEQFF TRBJ2-1 TRBD1 20 - TRBV4-2
TGTGCCAGCAGTGCCACAGGGGGCCATGAGGAAAAACTGTTTTTT CASSATGGHEEKLFF TRBJ1-4 TRBD1 15 - TRBV2
TGCGCCAGCAGCCGGCACAGGGAAGGCCAAGAGACCCAGTACTTC CASSRHREGQETQYF TRBJ2-5 - 15 - TRBV4-3
TGTGCCAGCTCACCGTACAGGGACGAGCAGTACTTC CASSPYRDEQYF TRBJ2-7 - 12 - TRBV18
TGTGCCAGCAGAGACGGGACAGGGGGCGATGAGCAGTTCTTC CASRDGTGGDEQFF TRBJ2-1 TRBD1 14 few TRBV6-1
TGTGCCACCAGCAGAGAATCGGGGGGCCGGGTTACGCAGTATTTT CATSRESGGRVTQYF TRBJ2-3 - 15 - TRBV15
TGTGCCAGCAGTACCCACGGACAGGGCTCCTACGAGCAGTACTTC CASSTHGQGSYEQYF TRBJ2-7 TRBD1 15 - TRBV25-1
TGTGCCAGCAGTCCCTTGTTGTTAGCGGGGGGCACCGGGGAGCTGTTTTTT CASSPLLLAGGTGELFF TRBJ2-2 TRBD2 17 few TRBV7-6
TGTGCCAGCGGCAGGGTGACCTATGAGCAGTTCTTC CASGRVTYEQFF TRBJ2-1 - 12 - TRBV11-2
TGTGCCAGCAGCTTAGTTCTCTGGGCTGGCAATGAGCAGTTCTTC CASSLVLWAGNEQFF TRBJ2-1 - 15 - TRBV7-9
TGTGCCAGCAGTTTATCGGGCGGGCTGAACACTGAAGCTTTCTTT CASSLSGGLNTEAFF TRBJ1-1 - 15 few TRBV27
TGTGCCAGCAGCCGCGGACAGACCTATAATTCACCCCTCCACTTT CASSRGQTYNSPLHF TRBJ1-6 - 15 few TRBV7-8
TGTGCCACCTCACAGGGCGCGGGCACTGAAGCTTTCTTT CATSQGAGTEAFF TRBJ1-1 - 13 - TRBV10-3
TGCAGTGCTAGAGATCTGTTGGCCTACGAGCAGTACTTC CSARDLLAYEQYF TRBJ2-7 - 13 - TRBV20-1